Each of the 23 T cell receptor beta chains below was sequenced from the same sample in a study of blood T cell repertoires in COVID-19. Sequenced by immunoSEQ multiplex PCR; TCRdb stores in-frame clones only, minus some. The data contain under 300,000 clones, approximately 86% of them singletons. The material sequenced was PBMCs or T cells enriched from blood (not recorded which). All receptors come from a woman aged 25 to 39 who had recovered from COVID-19.

In nucleotides, the CDR3 is TGCGCCAGCAGCCTGACTAGCGGTCACAATGAGCAGTTCTTC. Its translation is CASSLTSGHNEQFF. J is TRBJ2-1 and V is TRBV4-1, with 9 bases matching TRBD2. The germline V gene has CDR1 MGHRA and CDR2 YSYEKL. V was clipped by 4 bases and J by 5 bases; unmatched bases: 3. This CDR3 is built from 14 residues.

The chain couples TRBV10-3 to TRBJ2-7; a possible D gene is TRBD1 (6 bases). This CDR3 contains 14 residues. V was trimmed by 2 bases and J by 3 bases, leaving 11 bases between them. CDR1 is ENHRY, CDR2 SYGVKD, per germline. CDR3 nucleotides: TGTGCCATCAGTGAGACAGGGTCGGGCTACGAGCAGTACTTC. It translates to CAISETGSGYEQYF.

CDR3 loop: CATSDPGGGGNGYTF. The CDR3 DNA sequence: TGTGCCACGTCCGACCCAGGGGGCGGAGGGAATGGCTACACCTTC. The gene calls are TRBV27 and TRBJ1-2; TRBD1 aligns across 8 bases. Germline lookup yields CDR1 MNHEY and CDR2 SMNVEV (reference sequence). The CDR3 totals 15 residues. V was pared by 10 bases and J by 6 bases, with 16 bases of the junction left unmatched.

CDR3 loop: CASNGGQGLYGYTF. In DNA form, the CDR3 reads TGCGCCAGCAACGGTGGACAGGGCTTATATGGCTACACCTTC. V is TRBV5-1 and J is TRBJ1-2; 8 bases are a match to TRBD1. CDR1 and CDR2 from the germline V gene are SGHRS and YFSETQ. V lost 6 bases, J lost 5 bases, and 9 bases stayed unmatched. This CDR3 has 14 residues.

The chain links TRBV6-6 to TRBJ2-5; 10 positions match TRBD1. Germline V CDR1 and CDR2: MNHNY, SVGAGI (reference sequence). V lost 6 bases to trimming and J lost 2 bases; unmatched junction nucleotides: 24. CDR3 length: 21 amino acids. This CDR3 is CASSQFWGTGVGIPTQETQYF. The CDR3 DNA follows: TGTGCCAGCAGCCAGTTCTGGGGGACAGGGGTAGGAATTCCAACTCAAGAGACCCAGTACTTC.

The gene calls are TRBV7-9 and TRBJ2-7; 9 positions agree with TRBD1. Germline values: CDR1 SEHNR, CDR2 FQNEAQ (reference sequence). V was clipped by 9 bases and J by 3 bases; unmatched bases: 6. The CDR3 loop spans 13 amino acids. DNA for the CDR3: TGTGCCAGTGCCGGGACAGGGTTCTACGAGCAGTACTTC. It translates to CASAGTGFYEQYF.

The chain employs TRBV9 and TRBJ2-7; possible D gene TRBD1, 6 bases. Germline assignment: CDR1 SGDLS and CDR2 YYNGEE. With 2 bases removed from V and 7 bases from J, the gap between germline ends came to 25 bases. This CDR3 has 17 residues. For the CDR3, the DNA is TGTGCCAGCAGCGTCGGCAGGGGAGAGGGGATCTGGTGGGAGCAGTACTTC. Translating gives CASSVGRGEGIWWEQYF.

The chain employs TRBV19 and TRBJ2-7; a weak D match, TRBD2 (5 bases). This CDR3 is 15 amino acids long. The V and J ends lost 1 base and 5 bases respectively, with 15 bases between them. Germline V gene sequence: CDR1 LNHDA, CDR2 SQIVND (reference sequence). CDR3 bases: TGTGCCAGTAGTATAGCCCCGGGGATGCGGGACGAGCAGTACTTC. Its protein product is CASSIAPGMRDEQYF. Filled out from reference TRBV19 and TRBJ2-7, the complete variable domain reads DGGITQSPKYLFRKEGQNVTLSCEQNLNHDAMYWYRQDPGQGLRLIYYSQIVNDFQKGDIAEGYSVSREKKESFPLTVTSAQKNPTAFYLCASSIAPGMRDEQYFGPGTRLTVT.

This clone was observed a single time. The chain couples TRBV27 to TRBJ2-2; 16 bases line up with TRBD2. Germline CDR1 is MNHEY and CDR2 is SMNVEV (reference sequence). This CDR3 has 16 residues. The V gene end was trimmed by 10 bases and the J gene end by 7 bases; junction bases not matched to a gene: 9. This CDR3 reads CATLLGTSGGVGELFF. CDR3 nucleotide sequence: TGTGCCACCCTCCTAGGGACTAGCGGGGGGGTCGGGGAGCTGTTTTTT.

The V and J genes are TRBV9 and TRBJ1-1; the match to TRBD1 covers 7 bases. J lost 2 bases, V lost 0 bases, and 4 bases had no gene match. Germline CDR1 and CDR2: SGDLS and YYNGEE. CDR3 length equals 15 residues. The CDR3 protein is CASSVADRENTEAFF. Written as DNA, the CDR3 is TGTGCCAGCAGCGTAGCAGACAGGGAAAACACTGAAGCTTTCTTT.

The gene calls are TRBV5-8 and TRBJ2-3, with TRBD1 identical over 8 bases. Per germline, CDR1 SGHTS and CDR2 YDEGEE. V dropped 4 bases and J dropped 2; count of bases not matched to a gene: 6. This CDR3 spans 15 amino acids. The CDR3 protein is CASSPRDRITDTQYF. As DNA, the CDR3 is TGTGCCAGCAGCCCCCGGGACAGGATCACAGATACGCAGTATTTT. Complete variable domain (other parts from reference TRBV5-8 and TRBJ2-3): EAGVTQSPTHLIKTRGQQATLRCSPISGHTSVYWYQQALGLGLQFLLWYDEGEERNRGNFPPRFSGRQFPNYSSELNVNALELEDSALYLCASSPRDRITDTQYFGPGTRLTVL.

V gene TRBV5-1 combines with J gene TRBJ2-7, with 10 bases lining up with TRBD2. Germline trimming cut 0 bases from V and 0 bases from J; bases unmatched to any gene: 9. Germline V lookup: CDR1 SGHRS, CDR2 YFSETQ. This CDR3 region has 18 residues. This CDR3 reads CASSLVSASGGSSYEQYF. For the CDR3, the DNA is TGCGCCAGCAGCTTGGTTTCGGCTAGCGGGGGCAGCTCCTACGAGCAGTACTTC.

The chain combines TRBV30 with TRBJ1-2; D may be TRBD1 (5 bases). The ends were cut back, 3 bases at V and 7 bases at J, with 18 bases in the middle. This CDR3 comprises 14 residues. The germline V gene encodes CDR1 GTSNPN and CDR2 SVGIG (reference sequence). The CDR3 protein is CAWSALGAIGGYTF. The CDR3 nucleotides read TGTGCCTGGAGCGCCTTAGGGGCAATAGGTGGCTACACCTTC. The full variable domain, in which reference TRBV30 and TRBJ1-2 provide the parts outside the CDR3, is SQTIHQWPATLVQPVGSPLSLECTVEGTSNPNLYWYRQAAGRGLQLLFYSVGIGQISSEVPQNLSASRPQDRQFILSSKKLLLSDSGFYLCAWSALGAIGGYTFGSGTRLTVV.

Concerning this clone: At one boundary the junction diverges from the germline segment, which might be a read error. The genes are TRBV18 and TRBJ1-1, with 11 nucleotides matching TRBD1. The CDR3 covers 16 residues. The germline V gene encodes CDR1 KGHSH and CDR2 LQKENI. The CDR3 DNA reads TGTGCCAGCTCCCCACTCGGACAGGGGGCGAACACTGAAGCTTTCTTT. Encoded protein: CASSPLGQGANTEAFF. Based on the CDR3 plus reference TRBV18 and TRBJ1-1, the full variable domain is NAGVMQNPRHLVRRRGQEARLRCSPMKGHSHVYWYRQLPEEGLKFMVYLQKENIIDESGMPKERFSAEFPKEGPSILRIQQVVRGDSAAYFCASSPLGQGANTEAFFGQGTRLTVV.

V is TRBV9 and J is TRBJ2-3, with TRBD1 as a possible D gene (6 bases). This CDR3 region has 14 residues. Looked up from germline, CDR1 is SGDLS and CDR2 is YYNGEE. V was trimmed by 4 bases and J by 1 base, leaving 10 bases between them. Here the CDR3 reads CASSSRGGTDTQYF. CDR3 nucleotide sequence: TGTGCCAGCAGCAGCAGGGGAGGCACAGATACGCAGTATTTT.

The count of this clone is one. The rearrangement uses TRBV5-1 and TRBJ1-1; D unresolved. There are 15 residues in the CDR3. CDR1 and CDR2 from the germline V gene are SGHRS and YFSETQ. V dropped 0 bases and J dropped 6 bases, with 15 bases sitting between them. CDR3 region: CASSLELTGMAEAFF. The CDR3 region has the DNA TGCGCCAGCAGCTTGGAGCTTACGGGAATGGCTGAAGCTTTCTTT.

The V call is TRBV5-5, the J call TRBJ2-1; possibly TRBD1 for D (5 bases). Germline CDR1 and CDR2: SGHKS and YYEKEE (reference sequence). Trimming took 0 bases from V and 7 from J, leaving 14 bases between them. This CDR3 has 15 amino acids. CDR3 sequence: CASSLVGLRHNEQFF. The DNA for the CDR3 is TGTGCCAGCAGCTTGGTGGGGCTACGCCATAATGAGCAGTTCTTC.

The chain combines TRBV14 with TRBJ1-2; 9 positions match TRBD1. V lost 4 bases to trimming and J lost 8 bases; unmatched junction nucleotides: 11. The CDR3 consists of 15 residues. In germline, CDR1 is SGHDN, CDR2 FVKESK. The CDR3 coding sequence is TGTGCCAGCAGCCCCCTGGGACAGGGAGGGGAGGGCTACACCTTC. It is translated as CASSPLGQGGEGYTF. The full variable domain, in which reference TRBV14 and TRBJ1-2 provide the parts outside the CDR3, is EAGVTQFPSHSVIEKGQTVTLRCDPISGHDNLYWYRRVMGKEIKFLLHFVKESKQDESGMPNNRFLAERTGGTYSTLKVQPAELEDSGVYFCASSPLGQGGEGYTFGSGTRLTVV.

This chain uses TRBV7-8 with TRBJ2-7, with TRBD2 matching 11 bases. The CDR3 spans 15 residues. The germline V gene has CDR1 SGHVS and CDR2 FQNEAQ. The trim removed 2 bases at V and 4 bases at J, leaving 4 bases unmatched. CDR3 region: CASSLRLAGSYEQYF. CDR3 nucleotide sequence: TGTGCCAGCAGCTTAAGACTAGCGGGGTCTTACGAGCAGTACTTC.

This chain uses TRBV5-1 with TRBJ1-2; the D gene is possibly TRBD1 (5 bases). The CDR3 is 15 amino acids. Trimming removed 4 bases at V and 5 bases at J, with 18 bases between. Germline CDR1 reads SGHRS; CDR2 reads YFSETQ. The CDR3 nucleotides read TGCGCCAGCAGCGACGATCAACAGGTTCGATATGGCTACACCTTC. This codes for CASSDDQQVRYGYTF.

V gene TRBV10-3 combines with J gene TRBJ1-1; D not resolved. This CDR3 spans 11 amino acids. The germline V gene has CDR1 ENHRY and CDR2 SYGVKD. The ends were cut back, 8 bases at V and 9 bases at J, with 13 bases in the middle. CDR3 sequence: CAIRGGSQAFF. For the CDR3, the DNA is TGTGCCATCCGCGGAGGCAGTCAAGCTTTCTTT.

The chain combines TRBV6-5 with TRBJ1-4; TRBD1 might be the D (5 bases). Per the germline V gene, CDR1 is MNHEY and CDR2 is SVGAGI. This CDR3 is built from 15 residues. With 0 bases removed from V and 5 bases from J, the gap between germline ends came to 10 bases. The CDR3 DNA is TGTGCCAGCAGTTACTCAGGGGCGGGAAATGAAAAACTGTTTTTT. This codes for CASSYSGAGNEKLFF.

V is TRBV11-2 and J is TRBJ2-7, with 8 bases lining up with TRBD2. The V and J ends lost 0 bases and 0 bases, in that order; junction bases with no gene match: 4. The CDR3 runs to 16 residues. The germline V gene has CDR1 SGHAT and CDR2 FQNNGV. CDR3 nucleotides: TGTGCCAGCAGCTTAGATCCCGGGACTAGCTCCTACGAGCAGTACTTC. This codes for CASSLDPGTSSYEQYF.